This T cell receptor beta chain came from a study of shared clonotypes between healthy human individuals. Repertoires were generated with immunoSEQ multiplex PCR, while TCRdb's copy carries only in-frame clones and drops some. The table includes about 1.9 million clones, roughly 93% detected once. Study-wide points: What rarefaction showed was incomplete sorted-subset sequencing despite large depth. Investigators expected sequencing depth to affect clonotype sharing among donors. The naive CD4 repertoires of a handful of donors were compared, and approximately 5% of clonotypes were shared.

CD45RO-negative, CCR7-positively selected cells formed the naive CD8 fraction, excluding terminally differentiated effector memory CD45RA+ cells. As concerns this clone: Its antigen remains unknown.

Trimming took off 4 bases at V and 1 base at J, with 11 bases between the two ends. In germline, CDR1 is SGHVS, CDR2 FQNEAQ. This CDR3 spans 15 amino acids. The chain joins TRBV7-8 to TRBJ1-5, with D hard to call. The sequence was collected from a man aged 18 to 35 in good health. Some clones in this sample may be carry-over from other donors' samples. Specimen: naive CD8+ T cells from PBMCs. CDR3 residues: CASSSSGNSNQPQHF. The CDR3 coding sequence is TGTGCCAGCAGCTCCTCTGGAAACAGCAATCAGCCCCAGCATTTT.